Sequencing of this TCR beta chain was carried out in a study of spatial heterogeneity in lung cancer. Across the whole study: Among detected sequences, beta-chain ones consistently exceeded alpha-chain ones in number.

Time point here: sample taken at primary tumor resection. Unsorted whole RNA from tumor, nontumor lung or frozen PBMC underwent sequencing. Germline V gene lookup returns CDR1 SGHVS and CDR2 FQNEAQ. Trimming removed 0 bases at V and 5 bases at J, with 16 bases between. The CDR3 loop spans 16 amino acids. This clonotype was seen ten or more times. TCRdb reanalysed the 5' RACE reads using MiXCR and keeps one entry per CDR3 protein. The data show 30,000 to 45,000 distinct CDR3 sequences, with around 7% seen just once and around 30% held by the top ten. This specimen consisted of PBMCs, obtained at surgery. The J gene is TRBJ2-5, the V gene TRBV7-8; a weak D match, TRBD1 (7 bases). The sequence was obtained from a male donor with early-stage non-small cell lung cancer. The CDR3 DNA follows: TGTGCCAGCAGCTTAGCACCGGGACTCAGGGGGGAGACCCAGTACTTC. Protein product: CASSLAPGLRGETQYF.